This TCR beta chain came from a study of cytomegalovirus exposure and HLA in healthy donors. Regarding this clone: One end of the junction varies from germline; a read error may be responsible.

The PCR had 60 Vbeta and 13 Jbeta primers. Assay: immunoSEQ multiplex PCR; the TCRdb copy retains only in-frame clones and omits some. This sample's clone table lists about 190,000 clones. Germline CDR1 reads SGHKS; CDR2 reads YYEKEE (reference sequence). The CDR3 totals 13 residues. The chain joins TRBV5-5 to TRBJ1-1; D unclear. Source material: PBMCs. This TCR was recovered from a woman in her 30s in good health and CMV-seropositive. The CDR3 region is CASSGSGNPEAFF. DNA for the CDR3: TGTGCCAGCAGCGGGTCGGGGAACCCTGAAGCTTTCTTT.